A selection of T cell receptor beta chains follows, all from one sample in a study of blood T cell repertoires in COVID-19. This table comes from immunoSEQ multiplex PCR, and its TCRdb copy is limited to in-frame clones, with some not included. The sample contains approximately 75,000 clones, around nine tenths of which appear only once. Source material: peripheral blood. The receptors originated from a man older than 75 with COVID-19, enrolled during active disease. Each CDR3 is given with its conserved first and last residue. D genes are given only for firm matches. Size values are once, few and many counts, or a class for expanded clones, and some rows have none.

.	TRBD1	TRBV5-1	TRBJ2-3	CASSLQGGESDTQYF	TGCGCCAGCAGCTTACAGGGGGGTGAGTCAGATACGCAGTATTTT
.	TRBD1	TRBV27	TRBJ1-2	CASSHGQGVNLAGGYTF	TGTGCCAGCAGTCACGGACAGGGGGTTAATCTCGCAGGTGGCTACACCTTC
.	TRBD1	TRBV11-3	TRBJ2-7	CASSLDRQGVYEQYF	TGTGCCAGCAGCTTAGACCGTCAGGGGGTCTACGAGCAGTACTTC
.	.	TRBV21-1	TRBJ1-5	CASSKRETVGNQPQHF	TGTGCCAGCAGCAAACGAGAGACAGTCGGCAATCAGCCCCAGCATTTT
.	TRBD1	TRBV4-2	TRBJ1-1	CASSHRGQMAEAFF	TGTGCCAGCAGCCACCGGGGACAGATGGCTGAAGCTTTCTTT
once	.	TRBV3-1/TRBV3-2	TRBJ2-2	CASSLQGTGELFF	TGTGCCAGCAGCCTCCAGGGGACCGGGGAGCTGTTTTTT
.	.	TRBV9	TRBJ2-1	CASSPTSYLYNEQFF	TGTGCCAGCAGCCCCACCTCGTACTTATACAATGAGCAGTTCTTC
.	.	TRBV18	TRBJ1-5	CASSPGPGQPQHF	TGTGCCAGCTCACCGGGCCCCGGACAGCCCCAGCATTTT
.	TRBD2	TRBV4-2	TRBJ2-5	CASSQDGVAGWRETQYF	TGTGCCAGCAGCCAAGATGGGGTAGCGGGGTGGCGAGAGACCCAGTACTTC
.	.	TRBV19	TRBJ1-2	CASAGEKSGYTF	TGTGCCAGTGCGGGTGAGAAAAGCGGCTACACCTTC
.	.	TRBV19	TRBJ1-5	CASSMDTGSPWSQHF	TGTGCCAGTAGTATGGATACAGGGAGCCCTTGGTCCCAGCATTTT
.	.	TRBV4-1	TRBJ2-1	CASSQDRGSTPNEQFF	TGCGCCAGCAGCCAAGATCGAGGATCTACACCAAATGAGCAGTTCTTC
.	.	TRBV7-9	TRBJ2-2	CASSAGAGLDSGELFF	TGTGCCAGCAGCGCGGGGGCCGGGCTGGATTCCGGGGAGCTGTTTTTT
.	.	TRBV4-2	TRBJ1-5	CASSQGGVGRGAPQHF	TGTGCCAGCAGCCAAGGTGGGGTGGGCAGGGGAGCGCCCCAGCATTTT
.	TRBD2	TRBV19	TRBJ2-1	CASSMLGLRYNEQFF	TGTGCCAGTAGTATGCTGGGACTAAGGTACAATGAGCAGTTCTTC
once	.	TRBV5-6	TRBJ1-3	CASSLGRYGNTIYF	TGTGCCAGCAGCCTGGGGAGATATGGAAACACCATATATTTT
.	.	TRBV19	TRBJ1-4	CASSKLGAANEKLFF	TGTGCCAGTAGTAAATTAGGGGCAGCTAATGAAAAACTGTTTTTT
.	TRBD1	TRBV9	TRBJ1-2	CASSVAPTGGVYGYTF	TGTGCCAGCAGCGTAGCTCCGACAGGGGGCGTCTATGGCTACACCTTC
.	.	TRBV6-5	TRBJ1-2	CASSYSKSALPGGYTF	TGTGCCAGCAGTTACTCGAAGTCGGCTCTTCCGGGGGGCTACACCTTC
once	TRBD1	TRBV5-1	TRBJ1-3	CASSSQTGESGNTIYF	TGCGCCAGCAGCTCCCAAACAGGGGAGTCTGGAAACACCATATATTTT
.	.	TRBV9	TRBJ1-1	CASSPDIYTEAFF	TGTGCCAGCAGTCCCGACATTTACACTGAAGCTTTCTTT
few	TRBD1	TRBV12-5	TRBJ1-2	CASATGQGNYGYTF	TGTGCTAGTGCCACCGGACAGGGTAACTATGGCTACACCTTC
.	TRBD1	TRBV5-1	TRBJ1-2	CASSYLRQGDGYTF	TGCGCCAGCAGCTACCTTAGACAGGGAGATGGCTACACCTTC
many	TRBD2	TRBV27	TRBJ2-1	CASSPYSGALYNEQFF	TGTGCCAGCAGTCCGTACAGCGGGGCCCTCTACAATGAGCAGTTCTTC